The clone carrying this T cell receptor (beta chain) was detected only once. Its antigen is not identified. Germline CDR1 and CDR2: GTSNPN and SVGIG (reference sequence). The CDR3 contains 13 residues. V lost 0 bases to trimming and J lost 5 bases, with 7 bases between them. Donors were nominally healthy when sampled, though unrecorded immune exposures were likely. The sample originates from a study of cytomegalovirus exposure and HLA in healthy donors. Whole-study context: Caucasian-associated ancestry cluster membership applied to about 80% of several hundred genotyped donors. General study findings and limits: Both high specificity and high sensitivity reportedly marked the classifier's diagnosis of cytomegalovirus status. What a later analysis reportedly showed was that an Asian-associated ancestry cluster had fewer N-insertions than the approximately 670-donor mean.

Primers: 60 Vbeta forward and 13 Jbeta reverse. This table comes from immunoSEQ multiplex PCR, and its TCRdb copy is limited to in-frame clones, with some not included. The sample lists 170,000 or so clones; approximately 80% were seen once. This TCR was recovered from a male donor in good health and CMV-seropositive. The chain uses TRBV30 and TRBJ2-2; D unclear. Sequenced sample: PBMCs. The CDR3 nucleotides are TGTGCCTGGAGTGTGTTGGAGACCGGGGAGCTGTTTTTT. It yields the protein CAWSVLETGELFF.